This T cell receptor (beta chain) was found in a study of shared clonotypes between healthy human individuals. Study-level points and caveats: An effect of sequencing depth on clonotype sharing among donors was expected.

Per the authors' pipeline: ImmunoSEQ gave junction-only sequences without quality scores, so filtering differed. Sequenced by immunoSEQ multiplex PCR; TCRdb stores in-frame clones only, minus some. The V and J calls and clone size come from that table; D and trimming were worked out from the DNA. The sample contains millions of clones, over 85% of which appear only once. This CDR3 spans 17 amino acids. Germline CDR1 and CDR2: MGHRA and YSYEKL. Deletions cut 1 base from V and 4 bases from J, with 18 bases between. Among the donors, all were Caucasian adults who lived in Nashville, Tennessee. Only one count was recorded for this clone. Its antigen remains unknown.

The TCR was taken from a man aged 18 to 29 in good health. Some clones in this sample may be carry-over from other donors' samples. V is TRBV4-1 and J is TRBJ2-3; D unclear. Sequencing input: naive CD4+ T cells from PBMCs. The subset here: CD45RA+ positively selected. The CDR3 region has the DNA TGCGCCAGCAGCCAAGGGAGACACATCATTGGCCCAGATACGCAGTATTTT. This encodes CASSQGRHIIGPDTQYF.